This record concerns one T cell receptor beta chain sequence. Its antigen is as yet unknown. This entry comes from a study of Tregs in tolerant kidney transplant recipients. Study results and limitations: Biological reproducibility was not directly addressed in this study.

CD4+CD25+CD127- Tregs, CD4+CD25- non-Tregs, CD4 and CD8 cells were sorted. The length of the CDR3 is 13 residues. The germline gives CDR1 SGHNT, CDR2 YYREEE (reference sequence). V was trimmed by 1 base and J by 8 bases, leaving 10 bases between them. Clones were sequenced by immunoSEQ multiplex PCR, and TCRdb holds only the in-frame ones, with some missing. This sample has about 110,000 clones, with 90% found just once. This rearrangement joins TRBV5-4 to TRBJ2-1, with a possible D match to TRBD1 (6 bases). The sequence was obtained from a human donor who received a combined kidney and bone marrow transplant. The input for sequencing was CD4+ T cells from blood, taken before the transplant. The CDR3 DNA follows: TGTGCCAGCAGCTTGCCCTCAGGGGATGAGCAGTTCTTC. The encoded protein is CASSLPSGDEQFF. Based on the CDR3 plus reference TRBV5-4 and TRBJ2-1, the full variable domain is ETGVTQSPTHLIKTRGQQVTLRCSSQSGHNTVSWYQQALGQGPQFIFQYYREEENGRGNFPPRFSGLQFPNYSSELNVNALELDDSALYLCASSLPSGDEQFFGPGTRLTVL.